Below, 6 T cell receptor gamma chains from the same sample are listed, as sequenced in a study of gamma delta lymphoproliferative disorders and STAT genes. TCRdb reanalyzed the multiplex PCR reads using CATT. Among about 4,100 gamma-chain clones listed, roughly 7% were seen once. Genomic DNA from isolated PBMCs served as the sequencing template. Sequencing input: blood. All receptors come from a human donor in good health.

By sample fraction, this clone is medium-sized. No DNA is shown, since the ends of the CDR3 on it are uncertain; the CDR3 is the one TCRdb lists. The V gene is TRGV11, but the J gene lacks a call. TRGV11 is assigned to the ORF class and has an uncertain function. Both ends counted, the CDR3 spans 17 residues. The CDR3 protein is CTTVPAGLGTEYYKKLF.

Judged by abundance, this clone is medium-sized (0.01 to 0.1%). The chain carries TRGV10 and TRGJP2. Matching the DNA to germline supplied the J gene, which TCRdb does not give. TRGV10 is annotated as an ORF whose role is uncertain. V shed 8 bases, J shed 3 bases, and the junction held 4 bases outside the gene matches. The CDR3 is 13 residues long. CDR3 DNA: TGTGCTGCGTGGACGGGTAGTGATTGGATCAAGACGTTT. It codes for CAAWTGSDWIKTF.

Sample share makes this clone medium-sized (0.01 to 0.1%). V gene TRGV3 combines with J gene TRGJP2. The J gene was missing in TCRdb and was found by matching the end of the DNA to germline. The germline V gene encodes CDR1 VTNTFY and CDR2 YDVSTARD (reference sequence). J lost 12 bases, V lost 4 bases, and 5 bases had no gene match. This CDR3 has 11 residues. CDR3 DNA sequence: TGTGCCACCTGGGATATAAGGATCAAGACGTTT. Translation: CATWDIRIKTF.

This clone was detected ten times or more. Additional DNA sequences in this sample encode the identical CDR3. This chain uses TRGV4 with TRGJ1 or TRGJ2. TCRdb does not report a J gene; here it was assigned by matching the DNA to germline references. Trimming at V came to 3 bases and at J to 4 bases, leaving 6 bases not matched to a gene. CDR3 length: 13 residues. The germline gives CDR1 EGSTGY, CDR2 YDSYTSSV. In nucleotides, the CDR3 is TGTGCCACCTGGGATCGGGGATATTATAAGAAACTCTTT. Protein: CATWDRGYYKKLF.

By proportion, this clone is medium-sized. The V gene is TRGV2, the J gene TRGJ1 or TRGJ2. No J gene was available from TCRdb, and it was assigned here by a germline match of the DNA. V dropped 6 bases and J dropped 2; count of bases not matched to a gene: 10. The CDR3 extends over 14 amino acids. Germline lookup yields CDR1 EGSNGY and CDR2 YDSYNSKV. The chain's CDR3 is CATWLWGYYYKKLF. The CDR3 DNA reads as TGTGCCACCTGGCTATGGGGCTATTATTATAAGAAACTCTTT.

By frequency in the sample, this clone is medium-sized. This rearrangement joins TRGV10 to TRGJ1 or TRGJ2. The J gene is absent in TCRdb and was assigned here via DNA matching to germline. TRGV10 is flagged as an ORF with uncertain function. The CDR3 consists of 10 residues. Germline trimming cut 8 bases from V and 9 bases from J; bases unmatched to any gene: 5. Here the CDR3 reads CAAWDFKKLF. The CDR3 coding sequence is TGTGCTGCGTGGGATTTTAAGAAACTCTTT.